This T cell receptor beta chain was sequenced for a study of shared clonotypes between healthy human individuals. Study-level information: The cohort had two women and a few men, ages 18 to 49. CD4 naive and memory got three plates each, CD8 naive two, CD8 memory one.

Whole-study results and caveats: Apart from blood, nothing was sampled; tissue repertoires likely differ.

V gave up 3 bases and J gave up 6 bases; unmatched junction bases: 5. The CDR3 has 13 amino acids. Germline lookup yields CDR1 MNHEY and CDR2 SMNVEV (reference sequence). A remark on this clone: As yet, its antigen is unknown.

Produced via immunoSEQ multiplex PCR; TCRdb's table is partial and in-frame only. The table includes more than 2 million clones, 85% to 95% detected once. Naive CD8 cells comprised CD45RO-negative, CCR7-positively selected cells, excluding terminally differentiated effector memory CD45RA+ cells. The source material was naive CD8+ T cells sorted from blood. This clonotype was obtained from a man younger than 35 in good health. The gene calls are TRBV27 and TRBJ2-7, with TRBD1 identical over 7 bases. This CDR3 is CASSFTGALEQYF. The CDR3 region has the DNA TGTGCCAGCAGTTTTACAGGGGCTCTCGAGCAGTACTTC.